This T cell receptor (beta chain) was recorded in a study of response to subunit inactivated influenza vaccine. TCRdb passed the RT-PCR reads through MiXCR, listing each CDR3 protein once. The sample shows approximately 500,000 distinct CDR3 sequences, roughly 13% of them seen only once. The length of the CDR3 is 17 residues. The ends lost 0 bases at V and 6 bases at J; junction bases unmatched: 4. The germline V gene has CDR1 SGHNT and CDR2 YYREEE (reference sequence). To note about this clonotype: The antigen remains unidentified.

Whole-study results and caveats: The authors suggested that every seasonal influenza vaccination recruits few new T cells.

This clonotype was sampled from a man aged 50 to 59 who received an inactivated influenza vaccine. Sequences were derived from PBMCs from blood, sampled roughly 46 days after vaccination. V and J are TRBV5-4 and TRBJ2-3; TRBD2 matches at 16 bases. CDR3 in amino acids: CASSLEGLAGGVDTQYF. CDR3 in DNA: TGTGCCAGCAGCTTGGAGGGACTAGCGGGGGGGGTGGATACGCAGTATTTT. The entire variable domain, with the rest obtained from reference TRBV5-4 and TRBJ2-3, is as follows: ETGVTQSPTHLIKTRGQQVTLRCSSQSGHNTVSWYQQALGQGPQFIFQYYREEENGRGNFPPRFSGLQFPNYSSELNVNALELDDSALYLCASSLEGLAGGVDTQYFGPGTRLTVL.